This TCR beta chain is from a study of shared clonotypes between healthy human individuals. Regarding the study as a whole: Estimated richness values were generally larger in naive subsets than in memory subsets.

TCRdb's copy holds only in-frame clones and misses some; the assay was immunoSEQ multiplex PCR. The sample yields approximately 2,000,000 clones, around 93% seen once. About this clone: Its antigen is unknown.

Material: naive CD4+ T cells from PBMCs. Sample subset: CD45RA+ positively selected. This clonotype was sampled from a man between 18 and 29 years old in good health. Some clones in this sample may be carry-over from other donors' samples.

In nucleotides, the CDR3 is TGTGCCAGCAGCCAAGATTCGGCGGGAGGTATCACCGGGGAGCTGTTTTTT. It yields the protein CASSQDSAGGITGELFF. The gene calls are TRBV4-2 and TRBJ2-2; 8 bases line up with TRBD2. The CDR3 is made up of 17 amino acids. Per germline, CDR1 LGHNA and CDR2 YNFKEQ. Trimming took 0 bases from V and 4 from J; bases not matched to a gene: 7.